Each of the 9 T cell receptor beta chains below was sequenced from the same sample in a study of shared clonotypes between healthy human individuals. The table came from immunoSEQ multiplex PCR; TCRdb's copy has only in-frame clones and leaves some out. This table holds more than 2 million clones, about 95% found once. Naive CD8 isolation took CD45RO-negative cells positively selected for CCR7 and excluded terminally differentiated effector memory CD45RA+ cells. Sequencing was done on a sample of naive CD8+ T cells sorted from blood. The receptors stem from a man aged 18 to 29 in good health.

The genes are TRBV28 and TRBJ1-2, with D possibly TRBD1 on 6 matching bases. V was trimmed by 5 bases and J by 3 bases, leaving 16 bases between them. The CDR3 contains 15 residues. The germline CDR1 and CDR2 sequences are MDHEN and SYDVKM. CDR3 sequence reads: CASSPQTGKYYGYTF. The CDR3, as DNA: TGTGCCAGCAGTCCACAGACAGGAAAATACTATGGCTACACCTTC.

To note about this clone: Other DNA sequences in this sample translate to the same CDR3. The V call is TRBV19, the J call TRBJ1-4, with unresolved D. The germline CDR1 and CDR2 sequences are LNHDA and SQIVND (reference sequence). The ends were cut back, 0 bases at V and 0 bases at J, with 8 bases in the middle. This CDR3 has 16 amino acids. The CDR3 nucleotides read TGTGCCAGTAGTATAGATCTGGAGGCAACTAATGAAAAACTGTTTTTT. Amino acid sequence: CASSIDLEATNEKLFF. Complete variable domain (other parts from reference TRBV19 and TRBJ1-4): DGGITQSPKYLFRKEGQNVTLSCEQNLNHDAMYWYRQDPGQGLRLIYYSQIVNDFQKGDIAEGYSVSREKKESFPLTVTSAQKNPTAFYLCASSIDLEATNEKLFFGSGTQLSVL.

The CDR3 DNA reads TGCGCCAGCAGCCAAGAGGGGCCAGCCTACGAGCAGTACTTC. This sequence encodes CASSQEGPAYEQYF. The chain employs TRBV4-1 and TRBJ2-7, with D tentatively TRBD1 (5 bases). The CDR3 consists of 14 residues. Per germline, CDR1 MGHRA and CDR2 YSYEKL. V was pared by 0 bases and J by 2 bases, with 8 bases between.

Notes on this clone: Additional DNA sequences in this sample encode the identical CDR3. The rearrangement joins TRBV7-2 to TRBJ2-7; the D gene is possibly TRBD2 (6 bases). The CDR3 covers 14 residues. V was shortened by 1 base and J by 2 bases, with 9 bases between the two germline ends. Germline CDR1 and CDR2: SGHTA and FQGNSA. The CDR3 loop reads CASSLVPGAYEQYF. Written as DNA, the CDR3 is TGTGCCAGCAGCTTAGTTCCGGGGGCCTACGAGCAGTACTTC.

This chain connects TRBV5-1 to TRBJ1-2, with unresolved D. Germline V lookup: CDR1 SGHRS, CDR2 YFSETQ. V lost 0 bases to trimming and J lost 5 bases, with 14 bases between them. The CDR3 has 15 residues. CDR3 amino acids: CASSLDNISKYGYTF. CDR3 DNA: TGCGCCAGCAGCTTGGACAATATCAGCAAGTATGGCTACACCTTC.

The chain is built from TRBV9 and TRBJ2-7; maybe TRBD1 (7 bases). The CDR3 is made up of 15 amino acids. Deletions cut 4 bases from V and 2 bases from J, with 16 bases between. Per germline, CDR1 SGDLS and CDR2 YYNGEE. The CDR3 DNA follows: TGTGCCAGCAGCCCAGGGGGGACGGCCACCTACGAGCAGTACTTC. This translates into CASSPGGTATYEQYF.

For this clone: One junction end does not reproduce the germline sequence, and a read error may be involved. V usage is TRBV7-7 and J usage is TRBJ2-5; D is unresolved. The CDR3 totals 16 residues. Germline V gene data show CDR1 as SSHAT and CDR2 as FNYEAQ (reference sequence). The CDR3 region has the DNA TGTGCTAGCAGCCCGTTGGAAGGCAGAGCCCAAGAGACCCAGTACTTC. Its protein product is CASSPLEGRAQETQYF.

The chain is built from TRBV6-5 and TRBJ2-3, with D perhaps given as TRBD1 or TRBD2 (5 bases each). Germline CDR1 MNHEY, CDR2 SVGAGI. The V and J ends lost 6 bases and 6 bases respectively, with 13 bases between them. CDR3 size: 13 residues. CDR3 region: CASSSPGDDTQYF. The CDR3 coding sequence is TGTGCCAGCAGCTCGCCTGGGGACGATACGCAGTATTTT.

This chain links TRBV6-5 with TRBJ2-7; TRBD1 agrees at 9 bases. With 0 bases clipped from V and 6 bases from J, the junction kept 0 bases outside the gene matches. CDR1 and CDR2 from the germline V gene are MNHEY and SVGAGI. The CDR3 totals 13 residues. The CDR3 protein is CASSYSQGAEQYF. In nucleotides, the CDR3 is TGTGCCAGCAGTTACTCACAGGGGGCCGAGCAGTACTTC.